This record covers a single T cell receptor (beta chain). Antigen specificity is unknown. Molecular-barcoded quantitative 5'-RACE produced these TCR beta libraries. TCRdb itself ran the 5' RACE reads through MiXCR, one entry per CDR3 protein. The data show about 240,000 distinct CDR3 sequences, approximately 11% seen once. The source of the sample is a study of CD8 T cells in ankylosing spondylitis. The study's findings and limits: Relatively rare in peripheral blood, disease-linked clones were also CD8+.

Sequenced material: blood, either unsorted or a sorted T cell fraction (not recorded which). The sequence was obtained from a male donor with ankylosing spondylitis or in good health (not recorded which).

Written as DNA, the CDR3 is TGTGCCAGCAGCTCTTCGGGGTGGCGGGCAGAGACCCAGTACTTC. This encodes CASSSSGWRAETQYF. V and J are TRBV11-2 and TRBJ2-5, with D possibly matching TRBD2 (5 bases). The ends were cut back, 4 bases at V and 4 bases at J, with 16 bases in the middle. Germline V gives CDR1 SGHAT, CDR2 FQNNGV. The length of the CDR3 is 15 residues.